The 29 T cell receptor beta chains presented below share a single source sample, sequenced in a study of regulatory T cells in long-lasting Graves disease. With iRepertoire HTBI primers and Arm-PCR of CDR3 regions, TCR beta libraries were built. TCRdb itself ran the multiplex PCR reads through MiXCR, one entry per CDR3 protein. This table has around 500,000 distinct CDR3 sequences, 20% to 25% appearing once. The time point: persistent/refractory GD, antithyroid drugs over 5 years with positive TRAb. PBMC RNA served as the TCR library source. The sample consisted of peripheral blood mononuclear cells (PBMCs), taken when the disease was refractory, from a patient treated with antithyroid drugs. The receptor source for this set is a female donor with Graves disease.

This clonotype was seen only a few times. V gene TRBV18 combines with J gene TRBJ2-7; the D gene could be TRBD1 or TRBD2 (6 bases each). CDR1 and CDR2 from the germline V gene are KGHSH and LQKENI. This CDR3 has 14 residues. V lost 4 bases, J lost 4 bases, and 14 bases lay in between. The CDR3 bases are TGTGCCAGCTCACGGTCCGGGGGCGGGTACGAGCAGTACTTC. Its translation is CASSRSGGGYEQYF.

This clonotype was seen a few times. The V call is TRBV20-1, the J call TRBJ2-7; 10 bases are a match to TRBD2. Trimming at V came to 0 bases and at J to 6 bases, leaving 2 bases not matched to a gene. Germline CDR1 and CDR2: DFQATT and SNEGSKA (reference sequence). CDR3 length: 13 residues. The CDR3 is CSARELAGTEQYF. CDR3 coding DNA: TGCAGTGCTAGAGAACTAGCGGGAACCGAGCAGTACTTC.

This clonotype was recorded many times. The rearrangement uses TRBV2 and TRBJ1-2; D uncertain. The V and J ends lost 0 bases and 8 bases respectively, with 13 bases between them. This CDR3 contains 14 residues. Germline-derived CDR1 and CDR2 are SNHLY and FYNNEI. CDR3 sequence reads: CASSEAEAGWGYTF. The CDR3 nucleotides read TGTGCCAGCAGTGAAGCGGAAGCAGGATGGGGCTACACCTTC.

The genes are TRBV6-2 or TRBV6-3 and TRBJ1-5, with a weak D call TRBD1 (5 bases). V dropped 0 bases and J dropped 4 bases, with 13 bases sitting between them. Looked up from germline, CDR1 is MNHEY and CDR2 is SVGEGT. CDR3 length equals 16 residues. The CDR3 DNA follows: TGTGCCAGCAGTTACTCCCCCGGGACGGTTAATCAGCCCCAGCATTTT. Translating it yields CASSYSPGTVNQPQHF.

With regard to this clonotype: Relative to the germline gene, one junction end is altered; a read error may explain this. As DNA, the CDR3 is TGCGCCAGCAGCCAAGACTCAGGGGCTAAGGATCGCTACACCTTC. It encodes CASSQDSGAKDRYTF. The chain uses TRBV9 and TRBJ1-2; D is possibly TRBD1 (6 bases). The CDR3 runs to 15 residues. CDR1 and CDR2 from the germline V gene are SGDLS and YYNGEE.

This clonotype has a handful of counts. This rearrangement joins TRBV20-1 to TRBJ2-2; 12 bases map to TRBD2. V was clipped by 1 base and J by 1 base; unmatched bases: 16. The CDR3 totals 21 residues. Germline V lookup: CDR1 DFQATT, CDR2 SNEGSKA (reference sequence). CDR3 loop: CSARAGSGGTSGPLNTGELFF. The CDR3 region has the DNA TGCAGTGCTAGAGCCGGGAGCGGAGGGACTAGCGGGCCCTTGAACACCGGGGAGCTGTTTTTT.

CDR3: CASSQDLLGDGGGAFF. The DNA for the CDR3 is TGCGCCAGCAGCCAAGACCTCCTCGGGGACGGAGGAGGAGCTTTCTTT. V is TRBV4-3 and J is TRBJ1-1; weak D call: TRBD1 (5 bases). The CDR3 consists of 16 residues. V lost 0 bases and J lost 10, with 21 bases in between. Germline CDR1 and CDR2: LGHNA and YSLEER.

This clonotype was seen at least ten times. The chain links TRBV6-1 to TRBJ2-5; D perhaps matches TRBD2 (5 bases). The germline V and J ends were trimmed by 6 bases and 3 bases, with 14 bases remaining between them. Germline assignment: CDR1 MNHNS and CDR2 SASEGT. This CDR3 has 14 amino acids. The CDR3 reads CASSPRGLEETQYF. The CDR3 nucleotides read TGTGCCAGCAGCCCCCGGGGTCTTGAAGAGACCCAGTACTTC.

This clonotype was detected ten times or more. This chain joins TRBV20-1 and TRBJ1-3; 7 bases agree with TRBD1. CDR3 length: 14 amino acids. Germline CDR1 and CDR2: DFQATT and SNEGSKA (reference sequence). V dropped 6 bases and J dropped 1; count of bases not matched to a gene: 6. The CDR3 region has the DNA TGCAGTGCCACCGGGACAGCGTCTGGAAACACCATATATTTT. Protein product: CSATGTASGNTIYF.

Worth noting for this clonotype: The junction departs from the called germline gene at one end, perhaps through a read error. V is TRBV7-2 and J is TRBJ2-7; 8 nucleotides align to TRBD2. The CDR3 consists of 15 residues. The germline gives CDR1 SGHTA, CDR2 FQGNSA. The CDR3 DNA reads TGTGCCAGCAGCCGAGGACTAGCTGCCGTCTACGGGCAGTACTTC. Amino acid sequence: CASSRGLAAVYGQYF.

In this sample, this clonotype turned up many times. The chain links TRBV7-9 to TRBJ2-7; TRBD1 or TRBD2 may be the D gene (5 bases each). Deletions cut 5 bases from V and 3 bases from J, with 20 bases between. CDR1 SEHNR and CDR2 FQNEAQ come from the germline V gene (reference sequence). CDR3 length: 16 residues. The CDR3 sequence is CASSPVRGGNVYEQYF. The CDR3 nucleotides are TGTGCCAGCAGCCCCGTCCGTGGGGGAAACGTCTACGAGCAGTACTTC. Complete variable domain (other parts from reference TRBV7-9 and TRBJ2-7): DTGVSQNPRHKITKRGQNVTFRCDPISEHNRLYWYRQTLGQGPEFLTYFQNEAQLEKSRLLSDRFSAERPKGSFSTLEIQRTEQGDSAMYLCASSPVRGGNVYEQYFGPGTRLTVT.

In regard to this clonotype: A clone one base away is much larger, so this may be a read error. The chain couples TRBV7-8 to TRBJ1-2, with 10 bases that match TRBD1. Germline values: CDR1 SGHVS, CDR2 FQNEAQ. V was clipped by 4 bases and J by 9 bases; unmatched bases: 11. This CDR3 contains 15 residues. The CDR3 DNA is TGTGCCAGCAGCTCAGCCAAGGGACAGGGGTATAGCTACACCTTC. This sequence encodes CASSSAKGQGYSYTF.

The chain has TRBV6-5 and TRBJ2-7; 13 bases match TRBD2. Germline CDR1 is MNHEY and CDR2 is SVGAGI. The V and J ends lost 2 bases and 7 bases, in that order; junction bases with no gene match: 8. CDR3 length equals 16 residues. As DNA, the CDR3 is TGTGCCAGCAGTTACACGGGACTAGCGGGGTCCGCGGAGCAGTACTTC. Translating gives CASSYTGLAGSAEQYF.

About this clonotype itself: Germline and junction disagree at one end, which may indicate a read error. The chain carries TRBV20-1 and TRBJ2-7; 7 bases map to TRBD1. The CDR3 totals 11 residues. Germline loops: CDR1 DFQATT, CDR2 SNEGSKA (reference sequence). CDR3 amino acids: CSASDRDERYF. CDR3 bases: TGCAGTGCTAGCGACAGGGACGAGCGGTACTTC.

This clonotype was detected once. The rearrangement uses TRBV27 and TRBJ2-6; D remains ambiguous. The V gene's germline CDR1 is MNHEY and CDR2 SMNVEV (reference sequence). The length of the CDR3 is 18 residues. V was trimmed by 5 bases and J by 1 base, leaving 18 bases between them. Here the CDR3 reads CASSVMDWVMSGANVLTF. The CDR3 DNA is TGTGCCAGCAGTGTAATGGATTGGGTGATGTCTGGGGCCAACGTCCTGACTTTC.

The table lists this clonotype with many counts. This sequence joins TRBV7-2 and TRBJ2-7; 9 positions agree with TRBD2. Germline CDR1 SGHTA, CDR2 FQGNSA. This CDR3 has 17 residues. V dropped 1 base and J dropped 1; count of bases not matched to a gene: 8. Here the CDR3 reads CASSLEPLREGSYEQYF. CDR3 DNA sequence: TGTGCCAGCAGCTTAGAGCCCCTGCGGGAGGGATCCTACGAGCAGTACTTC.

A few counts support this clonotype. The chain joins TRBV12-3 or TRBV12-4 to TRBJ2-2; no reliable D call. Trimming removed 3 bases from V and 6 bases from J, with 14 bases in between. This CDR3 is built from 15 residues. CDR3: CASSLRLNPAGELFF. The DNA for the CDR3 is TGTGCCAGCAGTTTGAGACTCAACCCGGCCGGGGAGCTGTTTTTT.

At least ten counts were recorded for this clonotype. The CDR3 protein is CASSLRGTNYGYTF. The CDR3 DNA is TGTGCCAGCAGTTTACGGGGTACTAACTATGGCTACACCTTC. V gene TRBV28 combines with J gene TRBJ1-2; D not certain. The CDR3 totals 14 residues. Trimming took off 2 bases at V and 0 bases at J, with 7 bases between the two ends. CDR1 is MDHEN, CDR2 SYDVKM, per germline.

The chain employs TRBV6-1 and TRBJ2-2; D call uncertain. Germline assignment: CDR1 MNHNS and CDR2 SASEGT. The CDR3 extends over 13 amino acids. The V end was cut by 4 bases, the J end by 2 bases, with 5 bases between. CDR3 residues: CASSAVNTGELFF. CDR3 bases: TGTGCCAGCAGTGCGGTTAACACCGGGGAGCTGTTTTTT.

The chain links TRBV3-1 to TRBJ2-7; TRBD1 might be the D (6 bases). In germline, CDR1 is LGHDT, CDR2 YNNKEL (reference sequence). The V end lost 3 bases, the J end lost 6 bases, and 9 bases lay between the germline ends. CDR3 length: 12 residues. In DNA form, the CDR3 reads TGTGCCAGCAGCCATGGGGGCCCCGAGCAGTACTTC. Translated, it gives CASSHGGPEQYF.

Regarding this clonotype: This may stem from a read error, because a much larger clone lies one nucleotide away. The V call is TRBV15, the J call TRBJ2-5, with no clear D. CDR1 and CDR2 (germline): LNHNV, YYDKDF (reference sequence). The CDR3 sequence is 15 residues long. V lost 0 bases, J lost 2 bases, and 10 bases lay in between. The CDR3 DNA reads TGTGCCACCAGCAGAGATACGGCCAGGCAAGAGACCCAGTACTTC. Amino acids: CATSRDTARQETQYF.

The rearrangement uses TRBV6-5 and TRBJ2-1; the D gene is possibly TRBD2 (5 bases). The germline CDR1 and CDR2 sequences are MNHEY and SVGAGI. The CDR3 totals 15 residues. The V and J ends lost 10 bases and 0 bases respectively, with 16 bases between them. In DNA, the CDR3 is TGTGCCACCCAGTTACAAGGAGGCTCCTACAATGAGCAGTTCTTC. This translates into CATQLQGGSYNEQFF.

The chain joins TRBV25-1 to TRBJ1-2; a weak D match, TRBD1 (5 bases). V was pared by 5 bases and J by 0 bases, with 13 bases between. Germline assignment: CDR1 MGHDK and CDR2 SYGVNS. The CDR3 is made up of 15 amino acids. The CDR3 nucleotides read TGTGCCAGCAGTCTCTCTGGGGGTTCTAACTATGGCTACACCTTC. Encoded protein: CASSLSGGSNYGYTF.

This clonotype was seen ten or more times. Here the CDR3 DNA reads TGCGCCAGCAGCGTTGACCTTAGGGGGCCGGACACTGAAGCTTTCTTT. Translated, it gives CASSVDLRGPDTEAFF. This chain connects TRBV5-1 to TRBJ1-1; 7 positions match TRBD1. Losses at the gene ends were 4 bases for V and 3 bases for J; bases not matched to a gene: 12. The CDR3 sequence is 16 residues long. From germline, CDR1 is SGHRS and CDR2 YFSETQ.

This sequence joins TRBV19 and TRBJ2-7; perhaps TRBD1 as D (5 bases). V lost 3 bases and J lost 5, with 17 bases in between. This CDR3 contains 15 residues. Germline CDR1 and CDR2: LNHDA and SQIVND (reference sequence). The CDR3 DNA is TGTGCCAGTAGTATCCCCGGAACAGGATCGGACGAGCAGTACTTC. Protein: CASSIPGTGSDEQYF.

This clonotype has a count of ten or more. CDR3 in amino acids: CASSSQWGEQYF. The CDR3 DNA sequence: TGTGCCAGCAGTTCCCAATGGGGGGAGCAGTACTTC. J is TRBJ2-7 and V is TRBV28, with D perhaps matching TRBD1 or TRBD2 (5 bases each). Germline V lookup: CDR1 MDHEN, CDR2 SYDVKM. CDR3 length equals 12 residues. Trimming left V 4 bases short and J 7 bases short, with 11 bases between.

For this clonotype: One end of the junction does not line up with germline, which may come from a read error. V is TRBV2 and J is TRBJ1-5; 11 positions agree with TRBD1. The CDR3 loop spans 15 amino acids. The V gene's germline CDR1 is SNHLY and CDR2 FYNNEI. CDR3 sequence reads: CASSADRGRRQPRHF. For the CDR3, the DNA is TGTGCCAGCAGTGCGGACAGGGGGCGTCGTCAGCCCCGGCATTTT.

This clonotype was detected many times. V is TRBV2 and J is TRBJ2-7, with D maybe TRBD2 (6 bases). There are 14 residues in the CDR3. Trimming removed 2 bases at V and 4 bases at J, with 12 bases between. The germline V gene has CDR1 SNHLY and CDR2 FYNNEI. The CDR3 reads CASSESMTSYEQYF. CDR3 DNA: TGTGCCAGCAGTGAATCTATGACTAGTTACGAGCAGTACTTC.

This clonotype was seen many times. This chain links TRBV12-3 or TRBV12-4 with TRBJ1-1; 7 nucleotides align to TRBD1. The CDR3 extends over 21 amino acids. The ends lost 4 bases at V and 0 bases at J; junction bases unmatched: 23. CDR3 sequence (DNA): TGTGCCAGCAGTTCCTTCCGAGCCGACAGGGAGTTGGTGGTAATGAACACTGAAGCTTTCTTT. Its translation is CASSSFRADRELVVMNTEAFF.